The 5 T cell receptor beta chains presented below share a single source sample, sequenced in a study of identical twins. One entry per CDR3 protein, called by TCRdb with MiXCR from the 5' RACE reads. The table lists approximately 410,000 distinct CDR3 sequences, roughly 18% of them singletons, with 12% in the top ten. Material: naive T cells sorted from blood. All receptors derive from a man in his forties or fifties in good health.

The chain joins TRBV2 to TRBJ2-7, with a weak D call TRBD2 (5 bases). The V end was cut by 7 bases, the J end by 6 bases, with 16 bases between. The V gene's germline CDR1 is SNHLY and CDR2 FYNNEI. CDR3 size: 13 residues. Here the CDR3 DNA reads TGTGCCAGCATGATCCGCGGGCACCGCGAGCAGTACTTC. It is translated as CASMIRGHREQYF.

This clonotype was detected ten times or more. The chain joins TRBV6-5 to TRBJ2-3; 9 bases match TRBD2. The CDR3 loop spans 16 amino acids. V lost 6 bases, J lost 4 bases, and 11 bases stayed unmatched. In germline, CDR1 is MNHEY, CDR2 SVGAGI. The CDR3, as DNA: TGTGCCAGCAGCTACACGCGCGGGGGGGCCGCAGATACGCAGTATTTT. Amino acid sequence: CASSYTRGGAADTQYF.

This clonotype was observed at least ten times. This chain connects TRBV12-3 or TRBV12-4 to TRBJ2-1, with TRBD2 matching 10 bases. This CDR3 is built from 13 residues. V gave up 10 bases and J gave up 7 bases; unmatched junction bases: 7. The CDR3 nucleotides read TGTGCCACCGGGACTAGCGCCTCGAATGAGCAGTTCTTC. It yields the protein CATGTSASNEQFF.

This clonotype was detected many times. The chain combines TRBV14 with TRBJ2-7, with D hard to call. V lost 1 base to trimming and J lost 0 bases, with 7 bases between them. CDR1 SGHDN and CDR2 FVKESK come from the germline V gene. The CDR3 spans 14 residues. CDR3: CASSQVGPSYEQYF. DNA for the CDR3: TGTGCCAGCAGCCAAGTAGGGCCCTCCTACGAGCAGTACTTC.

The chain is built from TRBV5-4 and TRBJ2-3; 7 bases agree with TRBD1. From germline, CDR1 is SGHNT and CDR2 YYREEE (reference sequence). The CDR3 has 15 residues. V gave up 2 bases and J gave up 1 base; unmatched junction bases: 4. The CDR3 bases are TGTGCCAGCAGCTTAGAGGGGGCTCGCACAGATACGCAGTATTTT. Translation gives CASSLEGARTDTQYF.